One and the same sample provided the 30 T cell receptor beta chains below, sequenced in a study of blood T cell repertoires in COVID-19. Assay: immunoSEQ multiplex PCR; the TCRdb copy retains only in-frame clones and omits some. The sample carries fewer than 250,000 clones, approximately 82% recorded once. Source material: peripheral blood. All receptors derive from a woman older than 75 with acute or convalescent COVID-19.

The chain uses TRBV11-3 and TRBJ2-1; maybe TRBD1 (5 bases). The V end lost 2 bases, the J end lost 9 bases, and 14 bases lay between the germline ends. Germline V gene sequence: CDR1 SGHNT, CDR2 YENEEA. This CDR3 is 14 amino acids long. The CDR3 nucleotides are TGTGCCAGCAGCTTATCCTCCAGGGCGAGTGAGCAGTTCTTC. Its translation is CASSLSSRASEQFF.

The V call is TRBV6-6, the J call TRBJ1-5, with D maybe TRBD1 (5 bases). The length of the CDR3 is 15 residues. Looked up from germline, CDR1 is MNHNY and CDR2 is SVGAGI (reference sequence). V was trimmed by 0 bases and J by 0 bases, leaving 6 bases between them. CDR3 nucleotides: TGTGCCAGCAGTTACTCGGGACTTAGCAATCAGCCCCAGCATTTT. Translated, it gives CASSYSGLSNQPQHF.

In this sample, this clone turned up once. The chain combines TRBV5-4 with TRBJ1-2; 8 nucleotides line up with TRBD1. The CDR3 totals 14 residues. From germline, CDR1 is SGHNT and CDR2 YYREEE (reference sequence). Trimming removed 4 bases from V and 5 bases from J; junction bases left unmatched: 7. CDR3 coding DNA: TGTGCCAGCAGCCCCGGACAGGGCGGATATGGCTACACCTTC. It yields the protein CASSPGQGGYGYTF.

The CDR3 nucleotides are TGTGCCAGTACACTCCCCGGGACAGGGGGCATTGGCTACACCTTC. It encodes CASTLPGTGGIGYTF. The chain links TRBV19 to TRBJ1-2, with 12 bases that match TRBD1. This CDR3 is built from 15 residues. Germline assignment: CDR1 LNHDA and CDR2 SQIVND (reference sequence). V was clipped by 7 bases and J by 7 bases; unmatched bases: 10.

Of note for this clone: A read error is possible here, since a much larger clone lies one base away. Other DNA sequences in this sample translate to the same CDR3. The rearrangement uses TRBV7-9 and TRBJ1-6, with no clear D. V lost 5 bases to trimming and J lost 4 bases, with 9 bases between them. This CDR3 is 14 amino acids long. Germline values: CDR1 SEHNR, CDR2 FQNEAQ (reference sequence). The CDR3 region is CASSPPGYNSPLHF. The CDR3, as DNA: TGTGCCAGCAGCCCCCCGGGATATAATTCACCCCTCCACTTT.

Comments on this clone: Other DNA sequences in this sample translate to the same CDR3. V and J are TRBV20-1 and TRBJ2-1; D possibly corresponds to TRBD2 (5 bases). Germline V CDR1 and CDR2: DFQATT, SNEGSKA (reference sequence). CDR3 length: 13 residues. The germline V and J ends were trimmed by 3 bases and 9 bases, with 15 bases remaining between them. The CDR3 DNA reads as TGCAGTGCTAGTAGGGCCCCGGGGATTGAGCAGTTCTTC. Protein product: CSASRAPGIEQFF.

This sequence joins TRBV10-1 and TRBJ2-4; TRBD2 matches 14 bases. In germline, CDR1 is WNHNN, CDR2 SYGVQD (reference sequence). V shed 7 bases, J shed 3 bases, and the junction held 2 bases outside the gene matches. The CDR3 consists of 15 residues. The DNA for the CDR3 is TGCGCCAGCATCGGACTAGCGGGAGGCAAAAACATTCAGTACTTC. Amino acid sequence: CASIGLAGGKNIQYF.

DNA for the CDR3: TGTGCCAGCAGCCAAAGGGGGCAGATGCCTGAAGCTTTCTTT. This gives the protein CASSQRGQMPEAFF. This chain joins TRBV3-1 (or the pseudogene TRBV3-2) and TRBJ1-1, with 7 bases lining up with TRBD1. V gave up 2 bases and J gave up 6 bases; unmatched junction bases: 6. Germline CDR1 LGHDT, CDR2 YNNKEL (reference sequence). This CDR3 comprises 14 residues.

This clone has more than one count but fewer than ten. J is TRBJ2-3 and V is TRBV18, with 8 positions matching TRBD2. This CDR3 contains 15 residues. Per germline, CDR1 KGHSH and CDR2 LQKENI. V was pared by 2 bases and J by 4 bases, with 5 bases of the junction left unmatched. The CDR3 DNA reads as TGTGCCAGCTCACCAGGAGCGGGAGCTGCAGATACGCAGTATTTT. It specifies CASSPGAGAADTQYF.

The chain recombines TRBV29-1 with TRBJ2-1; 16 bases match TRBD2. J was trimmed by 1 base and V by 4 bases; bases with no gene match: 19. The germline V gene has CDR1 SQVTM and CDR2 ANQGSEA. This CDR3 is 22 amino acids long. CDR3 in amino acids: CSVVGLAGGRSTYSRSYNEQFF. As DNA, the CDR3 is TGCAGCGTTGTGGGACTAGCGGGGGGGCGCTCCACATACAGCAGGTCCTACAATGAGCAGTTCTTC.

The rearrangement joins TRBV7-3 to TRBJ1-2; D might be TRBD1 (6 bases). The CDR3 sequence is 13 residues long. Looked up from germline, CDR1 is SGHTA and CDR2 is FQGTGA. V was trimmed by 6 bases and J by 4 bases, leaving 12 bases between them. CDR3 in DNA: TGTGCCAGCAGGTCTACAGGGTTCTATGGCTACACCTTC. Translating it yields CASRSTGFYGYTF.

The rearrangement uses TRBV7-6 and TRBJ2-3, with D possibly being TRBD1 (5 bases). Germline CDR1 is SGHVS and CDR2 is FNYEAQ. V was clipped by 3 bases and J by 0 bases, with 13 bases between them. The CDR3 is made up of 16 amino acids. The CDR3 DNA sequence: TGTGCCAGCAGCTTCAGGGATAGGTCTAGCACAGATACGCAGTATTTT. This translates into CASSFRDRSSTDTQYF. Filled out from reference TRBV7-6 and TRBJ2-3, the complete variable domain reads GAGVSQSPRYKVTKRGQDVALRCDPISGHVSLYWYRQALGQGPEFLTYFNYEAQQDKSGLPNDRFSAERPEGSISTLTIQRTEQRDSAMYRCASSFRDRSSTDTQYFGPGTRLTVL.

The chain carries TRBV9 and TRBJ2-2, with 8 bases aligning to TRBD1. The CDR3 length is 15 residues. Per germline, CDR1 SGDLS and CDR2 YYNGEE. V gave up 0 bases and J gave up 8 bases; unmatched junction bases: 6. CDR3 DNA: TGTGCCAGCAGCGTAGTAGCAGGGGGCTTGGGGGAGCTGTTTTTT. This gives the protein CASSVVAGGLGELFF.

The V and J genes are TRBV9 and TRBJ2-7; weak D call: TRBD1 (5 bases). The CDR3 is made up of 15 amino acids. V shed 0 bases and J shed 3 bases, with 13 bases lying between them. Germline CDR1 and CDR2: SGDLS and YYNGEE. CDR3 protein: CASSVGGDSIYEQYF. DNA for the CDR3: TGTGCCAGCAGCGTAGGAGGTGACAGCATCTACGAGCAGTACTTC.

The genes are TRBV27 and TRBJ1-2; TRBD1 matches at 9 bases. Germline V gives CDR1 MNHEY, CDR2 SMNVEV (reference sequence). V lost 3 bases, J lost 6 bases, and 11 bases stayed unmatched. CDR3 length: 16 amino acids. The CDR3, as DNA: TGTGCCAGCAGTTTTGCGGGACAGGGAAGAGAGAATGGCTACACCTTC. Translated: CASSFAGQGRENGYTF.

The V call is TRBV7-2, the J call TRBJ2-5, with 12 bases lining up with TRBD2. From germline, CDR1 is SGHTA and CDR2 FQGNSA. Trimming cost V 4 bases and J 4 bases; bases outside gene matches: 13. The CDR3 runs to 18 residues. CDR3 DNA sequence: TGTGCCAGCAGCTCACCATCCAGACTAGCGGGAGCGGGAGAGACCCAGTACTTC. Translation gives CASSSPSRLAGAGETQYF.

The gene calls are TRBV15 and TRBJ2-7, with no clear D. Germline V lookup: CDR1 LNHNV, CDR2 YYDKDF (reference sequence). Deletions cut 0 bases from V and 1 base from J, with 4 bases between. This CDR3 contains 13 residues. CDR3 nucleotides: TGTGCCACCAGCAGAGATCTTTCCTACGAGCAGTACTTC. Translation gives CATSRDLSYEQYF.

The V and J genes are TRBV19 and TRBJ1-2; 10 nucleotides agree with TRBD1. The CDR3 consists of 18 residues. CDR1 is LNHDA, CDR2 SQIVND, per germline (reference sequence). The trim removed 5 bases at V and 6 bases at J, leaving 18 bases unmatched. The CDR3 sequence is CASSGDSWGQGRFHGYTF. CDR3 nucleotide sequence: TGTGCCAGTAGTGGGGACTCATGGGGACAGGGGCGCTTCCATGGCTACACCTTC.

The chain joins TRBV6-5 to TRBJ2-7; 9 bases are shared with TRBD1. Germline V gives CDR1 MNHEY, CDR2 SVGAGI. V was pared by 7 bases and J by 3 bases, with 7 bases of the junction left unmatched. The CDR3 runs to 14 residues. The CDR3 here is CASNLGQGFYEQYF. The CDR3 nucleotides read TGTGCCAGCAATTTGGGACAGGGCTTCTACGAGCAGTACTTC.

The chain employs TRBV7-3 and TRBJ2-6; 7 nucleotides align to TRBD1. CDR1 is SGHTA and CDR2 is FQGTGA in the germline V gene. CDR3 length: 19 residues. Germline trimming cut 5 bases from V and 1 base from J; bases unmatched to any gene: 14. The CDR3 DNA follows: TGTGCCAGCAGCCTAGCCGCCGGGACAGTAGTATCTGGGGCCAACGTCCTGACTTTC. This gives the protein CASSLAAGTVVSGANVLTF.

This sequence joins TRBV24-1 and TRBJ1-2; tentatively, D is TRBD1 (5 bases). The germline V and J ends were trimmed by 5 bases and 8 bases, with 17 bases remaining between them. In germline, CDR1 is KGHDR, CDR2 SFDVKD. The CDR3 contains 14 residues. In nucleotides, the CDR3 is TGTGCCACCAGTGGCGGGGCGCCGGGTGACGGCTACACCTTC. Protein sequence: CATSGGAPGDGYTF.

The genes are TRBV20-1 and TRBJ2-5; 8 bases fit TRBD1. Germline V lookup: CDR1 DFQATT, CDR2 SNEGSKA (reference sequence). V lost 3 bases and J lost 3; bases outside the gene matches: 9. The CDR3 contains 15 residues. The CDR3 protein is CSASPRGRDEETQYF. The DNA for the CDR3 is TGCAGTGCTAGTCCCAGGGGGCGCGATGAAGAGACCCAGTACTTC.

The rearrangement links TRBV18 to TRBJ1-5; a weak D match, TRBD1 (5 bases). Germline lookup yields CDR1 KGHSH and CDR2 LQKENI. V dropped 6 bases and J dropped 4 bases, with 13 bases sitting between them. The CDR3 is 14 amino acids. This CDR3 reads CASSPTAGNQPQHF. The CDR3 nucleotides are TGTGCCAGCTCCCCGACAGCTGGAAATCAGCCCCAGCATTTT.

As DNA, the CDR3 is TGTGCCAGTAGTGTAGGTCGCGGGAGCAATCAGCCCCAGCATTTT. This gives the protein CASSVGRGSNQPQHF. This chain joins TRBV19 and TRBJ1-5; D unclear. Germline V CDR1 and CDR2: LNHDA, SQIVND (reference sequence). Between the trimmed V and J ends, which lost 5 bases and 1 base, there was a span of 12 bases. This CDR3 comprises 15 residues.

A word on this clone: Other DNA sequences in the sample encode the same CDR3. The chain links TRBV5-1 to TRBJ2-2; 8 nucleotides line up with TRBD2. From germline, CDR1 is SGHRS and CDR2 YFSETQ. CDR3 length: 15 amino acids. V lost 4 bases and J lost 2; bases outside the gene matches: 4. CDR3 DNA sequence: TGCGCCAGCAGCCCAGGACTAGCCAACACCGGGGAGCTGTTTTTT. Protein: CASSPGLANTGELFF.

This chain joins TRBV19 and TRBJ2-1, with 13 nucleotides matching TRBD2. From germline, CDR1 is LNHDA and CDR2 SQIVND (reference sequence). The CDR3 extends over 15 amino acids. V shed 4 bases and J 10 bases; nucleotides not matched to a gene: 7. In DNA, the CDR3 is TGTGCCAGTAGTAAACTAGCGGGAGGGCTCAGAGAGCAGTTCTTC. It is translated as CASSKLAGGLREQFF.

The CDR3 coding sequence is TGTGCCAGCAGAAAGGACAGAGGCGGCTACAATGAGCAGTTCTTC. This sequence encodes CASRKDRGGYNEQFF. The chain couples TRBV2 to TRBJ2-1; weak D call: TRBD1 (6 bases). Per germline, CDR1 SNHLY and CDR2 FYNNEI. V was shortened by 6 bases and J by 3 bases, with 15 bases between the two germline ends. This CDR3 contains 15 residues. Full variable domain (missing parts from reference TRBV2 and TRBJ2-1): EPEVTQTPSHQVTQMGQEVILRCVPISNHLYFYWYRQILGQKVEFLVSFYNNEISEKSEIFDDQFSVERPDGSNFTLKIRSTKLEDSAMYFCASRKDRGGYNEQFFGPGTRLTVL.

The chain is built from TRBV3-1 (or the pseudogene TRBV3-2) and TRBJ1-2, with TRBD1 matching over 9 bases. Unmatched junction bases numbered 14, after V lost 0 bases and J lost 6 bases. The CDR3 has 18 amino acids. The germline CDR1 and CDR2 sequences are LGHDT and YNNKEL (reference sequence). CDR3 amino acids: CASSQERDRAKGGNGYTF. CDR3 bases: TGTGCCAGCAGCCAAGAGCGGGACAGGGCGAAGGGGGGAAATGGCTACACCTTC.

CDR3 sequence: CASSLAGTSGDTQYF. In DNA, the CDR3 is TGTGCCAGCAGCCTCGCCGGGACTAGCGGCGATACGCAGTATTTT. The chain employs TRBV7-2 and TRBJ2-3, with 11 nucleotides matching TRBD2. This CDR3 contains 15 residues. Losses at the gene ends were 5 bases for V and 6 bases for J; bases not matched to a gene: 7. CDR1 and CDR2 from the germline V gene are SGHTA and FQGNSA.

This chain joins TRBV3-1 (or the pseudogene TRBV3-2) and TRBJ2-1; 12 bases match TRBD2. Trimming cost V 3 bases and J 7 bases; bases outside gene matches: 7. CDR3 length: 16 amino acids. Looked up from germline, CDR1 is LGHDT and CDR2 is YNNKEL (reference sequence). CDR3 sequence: CASSHLAGGSSNEQFF. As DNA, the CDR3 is TGTGCCAGCAGCCATCTAGCGGGGGGGTCCTCAAATGAGCAGTTCTTC.